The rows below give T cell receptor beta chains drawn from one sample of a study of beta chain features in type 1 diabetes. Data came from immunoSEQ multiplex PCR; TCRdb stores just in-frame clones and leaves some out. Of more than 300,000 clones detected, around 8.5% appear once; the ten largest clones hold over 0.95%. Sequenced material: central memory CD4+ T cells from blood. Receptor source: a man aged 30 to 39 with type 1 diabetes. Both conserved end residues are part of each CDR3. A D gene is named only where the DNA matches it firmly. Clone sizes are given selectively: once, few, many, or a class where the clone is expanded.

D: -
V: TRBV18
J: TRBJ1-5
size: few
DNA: TGTGCCAGCTCACCGGATAGCAATCAGCCCCAGCATTTT
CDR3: CASSPDSNQPQHF

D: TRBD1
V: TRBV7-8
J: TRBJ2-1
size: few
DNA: TGTGCCAGCAGCGAACAGGGGACCTCCTACAATGAGCAGTTCTTC
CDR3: CASSEQGTSYNEQFF

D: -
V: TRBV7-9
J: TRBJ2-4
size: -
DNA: TGTGCCAGCAGCTTGGCCTTAGGACAACGGATTCAGTACTTC
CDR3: CASSLALGQRIQYF

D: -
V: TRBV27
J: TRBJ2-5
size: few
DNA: TGTGCCAGCGGGGCAGGTCCGAAAGAGACCCAGTACTTC
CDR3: CASGAGPKETQYF

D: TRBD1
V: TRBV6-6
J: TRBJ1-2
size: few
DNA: TGTGCCAGCAGTTACTCCCCGGGACAGGGGGCTGGCTACACCTTC
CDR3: CASSYSPGQGAGYTF

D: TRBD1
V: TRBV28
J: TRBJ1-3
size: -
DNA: TGTGCCAGCAGCCTCCTGACAGGGCACGGAAACACCATATATTTT
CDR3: CASSLLTGHGNTIYF

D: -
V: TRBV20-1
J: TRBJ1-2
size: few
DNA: TGCAGTGCTCCCTTTTCTGAGGACAACACCTTC
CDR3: CSAPFSEDNTF

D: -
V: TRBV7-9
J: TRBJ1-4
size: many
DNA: TGTGCCAGCAGCTTAGAGGTTGATGAAAAACTGTTTTTT
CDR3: CASSLEVDEKLFF

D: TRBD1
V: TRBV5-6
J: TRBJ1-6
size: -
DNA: TGTGCCAGCAGATCAAGGGGGCAGTGGAATTCACCCCTCCACTTT
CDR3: CASRSRGQWNSPLHF

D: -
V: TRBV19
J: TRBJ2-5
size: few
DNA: TGTGCCAGTAGTTTCATCCAAGAGACCCAGTACTTC
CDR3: CASSFIQETQYF

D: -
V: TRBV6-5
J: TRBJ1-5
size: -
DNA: TGTGCCAGCAGTTACTCAACCCGGGCAGTTGATCAGCCCCAGCATTTT
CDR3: CASSYSTRAVDQPQHF

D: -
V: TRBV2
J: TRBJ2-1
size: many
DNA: TGTGCCAGCGGGGAGGACTATCCCGGTTTCTTC
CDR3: CASGEDYPGFF

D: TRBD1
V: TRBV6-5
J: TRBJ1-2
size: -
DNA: TGTGCCAGCAGCTCCGACAGGGAGGATTATGGCTACACCTTC
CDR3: CASSSDREDYGYTF

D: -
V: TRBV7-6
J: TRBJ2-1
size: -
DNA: TGTGCCAGCAGCATGGATAGAGACAATGAGCAGTTCTTC
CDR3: CASSMDRDNEQFF

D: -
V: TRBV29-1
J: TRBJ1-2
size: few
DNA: TGCAGCGTGGGGGGAGTTAATGGCTACACCTTC
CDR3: CSVGGVNGYTF

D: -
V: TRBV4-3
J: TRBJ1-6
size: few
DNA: TGCGCCAGCAGCCAAGATGGGGGGGGTTCACCCCTCCACTTT
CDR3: CASSQDGGGSPLHF

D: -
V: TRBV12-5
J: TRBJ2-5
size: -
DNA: TGTGCTAGTGGTTTGGCCGAGACCCAGTACTTC
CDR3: CASGLAETQYF

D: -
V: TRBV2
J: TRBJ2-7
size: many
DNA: TGTGCCAGCAGCCAGACAGGTACCTACGAGCAGTACTTC
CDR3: CASSQTGTYEQYF

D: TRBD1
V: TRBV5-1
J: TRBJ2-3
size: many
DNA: TGCGCCAGCAGCTCGCGTCCATGGGACAGCTCTAGCACAGATACGCAGTATTTT
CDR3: CASSSRPWDSSSTDTQYF

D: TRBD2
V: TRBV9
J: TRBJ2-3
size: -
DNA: TGTGCCAGCAGCGGAGGGACTAGAGAGGATACGCAGTATTTT
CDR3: CASSGGTREDTQYF

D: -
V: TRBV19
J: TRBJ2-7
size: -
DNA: TGTGCCAGTAGTAGAGACCGGGGTGAGGAGCAGTACTTC
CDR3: CASSRDRGEEQYF

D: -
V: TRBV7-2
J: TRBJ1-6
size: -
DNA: TGTGCCAGCAGTACAGGGAGCTCCTATAATTCACCCCTCCACTTT
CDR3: CASSTGSSYNSPLHF

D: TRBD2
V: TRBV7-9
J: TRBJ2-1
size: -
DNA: TGTGCCAGCAGCTTAGGGGGGGGAACCCACAATGAGCAGTTCTTC
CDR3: CASSLGGGTHNEQFF

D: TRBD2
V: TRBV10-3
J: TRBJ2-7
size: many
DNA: TGTGCCATCAGTGAGCGGGCTAGCGGCGACTACGAGCAGTACTTC
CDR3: CAISERASGDYEQYF

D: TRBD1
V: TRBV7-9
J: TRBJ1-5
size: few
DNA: TGTGCCAGCAGCTTAGGGACAGGGGGTAGCAATCAGCCCCAGCATTTT
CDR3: CASSLGTGGSNQPQHF

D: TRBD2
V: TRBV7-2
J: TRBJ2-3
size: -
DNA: TGTGCCAGCACAGGACTAGCGGGGGACCGCACAGATACGCAGTATTTT
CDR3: CASTGLAGDRTDTQYF

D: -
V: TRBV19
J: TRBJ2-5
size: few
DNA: TGTGCCAGTACCGATTTTGCACAAGAGACCCAGTACTTC
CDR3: CASTDFAQETQYF

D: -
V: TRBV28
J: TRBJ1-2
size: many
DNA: TGTGCCAGCAGTCACCGACAGGCCTTCAACTATGGCTACACCTTC
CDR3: CASSHRQAFNYGYTF

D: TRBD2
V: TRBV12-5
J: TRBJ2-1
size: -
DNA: TGTGCTAGCGGCGCGGGAGGCAACTACAATGAGCAGTTCTTC
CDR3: CASGAGGNYNEQFF

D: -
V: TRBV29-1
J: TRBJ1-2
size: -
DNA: TGCAGCGTTGAACTGCAGGATATCTACACCTTC
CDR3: CSVELQDIYTF

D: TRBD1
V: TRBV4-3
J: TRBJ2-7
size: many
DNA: TGCGCCAGCAGCCAAGGTCAGGGGGCGGAAGAGCAGTACTTC
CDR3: CASSQGQGAEEQYF

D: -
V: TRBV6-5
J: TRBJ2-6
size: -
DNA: TGTGCCAGCGGGGCCGCTGGGGCCAACGTCCTGACTTTC
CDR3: CASGAAGANVLTF

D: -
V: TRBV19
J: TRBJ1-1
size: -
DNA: TGTGCCAGTAGTATAGGAGGGGTGGGCACTGAAGCTTTCTTT
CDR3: CASSIGGVGTEAFF

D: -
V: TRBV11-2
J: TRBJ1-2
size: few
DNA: TGTGGTTCAGGAGGAGCAAACTATGGCTACACCTTC
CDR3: CGSGGANYGYTF

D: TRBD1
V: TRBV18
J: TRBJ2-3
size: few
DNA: TGTGCCAGCTCCTCAAGACAGGGGGCGATTACAGATACGCAGTATTTT
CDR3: CASSSRQGAITDTQYF

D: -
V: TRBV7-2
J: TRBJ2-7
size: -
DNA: TGTGCCAGCAGCTTAGCGGGGGGCCAATCCTACGAGCAGTACTTC
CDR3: CASSLAGGQSYEQYF

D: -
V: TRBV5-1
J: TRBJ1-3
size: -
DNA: TGCGCCAGCAGAACCGGACAGTACTCTGGAAACACCATATATTTT
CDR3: CASRTGQYSGNTIYF

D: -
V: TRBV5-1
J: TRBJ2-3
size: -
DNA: TGCGCCAGCAGCCTCGGGACCGCGGACCCAGATACGCAGTATTTT
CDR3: CASSLGTADPDTQYF

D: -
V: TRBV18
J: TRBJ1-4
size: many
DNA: TGTGCCAGCTCACCACCGGACAAGGGGTTTAATGAAAAACTGTTTTTT
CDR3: CASSPPDKGFNEKLFF

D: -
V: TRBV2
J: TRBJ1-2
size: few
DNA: TGTGCCAGCAGTGAACAGGTTGCCTATGGCTACACCTTC
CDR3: CASSEQVAYGYTF

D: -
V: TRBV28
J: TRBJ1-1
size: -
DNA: TGTGCCAGCAGTCCTACAGCGAACACTGAAGCTTTCTTT
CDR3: CASSPTANTEAFF

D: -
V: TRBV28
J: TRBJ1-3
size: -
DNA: TGTGCCAGCAGCGGTGGTTCTGGAAACACCATATATTTT
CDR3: CASSGGSGNTIYF

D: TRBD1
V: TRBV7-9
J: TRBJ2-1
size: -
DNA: TGTGCCAGCAGCCGGGACAGGTTGAGCTCCTACAATGAGCAGTTCTTC
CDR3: CASSRDRLSSYNEQFF

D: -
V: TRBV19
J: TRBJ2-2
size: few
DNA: TGTGCCAGTAGTATCCCGCGCGGGGAGCTGTTTTTT
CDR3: CASSIPRGELFF

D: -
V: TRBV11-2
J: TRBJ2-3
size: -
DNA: TGTGCCAGCAGCCCCTCCCCCACAGATACGCAGTATTTT
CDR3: CASSPSPTDTQYF

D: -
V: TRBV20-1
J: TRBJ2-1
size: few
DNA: TGCAGTGCCCCCAGGAGAAATGAGCAGTTCTTC
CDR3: CSAPRRNEQFF